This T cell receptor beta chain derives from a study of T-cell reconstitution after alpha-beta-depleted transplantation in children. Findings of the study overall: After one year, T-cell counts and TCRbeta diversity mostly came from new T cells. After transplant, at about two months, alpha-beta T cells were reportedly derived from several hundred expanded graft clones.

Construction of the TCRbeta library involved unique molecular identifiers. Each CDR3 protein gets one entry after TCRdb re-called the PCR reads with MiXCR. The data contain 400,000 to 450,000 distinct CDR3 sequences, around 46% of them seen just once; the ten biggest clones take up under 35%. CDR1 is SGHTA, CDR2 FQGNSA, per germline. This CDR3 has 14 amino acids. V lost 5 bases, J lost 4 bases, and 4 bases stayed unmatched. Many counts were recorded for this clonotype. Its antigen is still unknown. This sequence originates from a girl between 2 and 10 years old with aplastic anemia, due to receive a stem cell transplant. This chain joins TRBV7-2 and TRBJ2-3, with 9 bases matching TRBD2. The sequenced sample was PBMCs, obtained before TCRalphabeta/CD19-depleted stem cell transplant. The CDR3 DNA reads TGTGCCAGCAGCATTAGCGGGAGTGCAGATACGCAGTATTTT. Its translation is CASSISGSADTQYF. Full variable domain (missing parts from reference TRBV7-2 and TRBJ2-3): GAGVSQSPSNKVTEKGKDVELRCDPISGHTALYWYRQSLGQGLEFLIYFQGNSAPDKSGLPSDRFSAERTGGSVSTLTIQRTQQEDSAVYLCASSISGSADTQYFGPGTRLTVL.